The 7 T cell receptor beta chains below all came from one sample that was sequenced in a study of T cells after posttransplantation cyclophosphamide. The naive gate required viable CD3+CD4+ or CD3+CD8+ cells with CCR7+CD45RA+CD45RO-CD95-CD27+CD28+ phenotype. Here immunoSEQ multiplex PCR was the method, and the copy in TCRdb shows in-frame clones only, minus some. The repertoire holds 8,500 to 10,000 clones, with 98% as singletons. The sequencing sample was made of naive CD4+ T cells sorted from PBMCs. Receptors originate from a woman aged 60-70 years in good health, CMV-negative, and a related stem cell transplant donor.

The rearrangement joins TRBV10-3 to TRBJ1-1; D possibly corresponds to TRBD1 (5 bases). This CDR3 has 13 residues. Germline V CDR1 and CDR2: ENHRY, SYGVKD. V gave up 6 bases and J gave up 0 bases, with 8 bases separating them. This CDR3 reads CAISGGVNTEAFF. The CDR3, as DNA: TGTGCCATCAGCGGAGGGGTGAACACTGAAGCTTTCTTT.

Details on this clone: One end of the junction is discordant with germline, which a read error may explain. This specimen includes other DNA sequences encoding the same CDR3. This sequence joins TRBV28 and TRBJ1-6, with 8 positions matching TRBD1. The CDR3 extends over 15 amino acids. Germline CDR1 reads MDHEN; CDR2 reads SYDVKM. This chain's CDR3 is CASMDRAFYNSPLHF. The CDR3, as DNA: TGTGCCAGCATGGACAGGGCTTTCTATAATTCCCCCCTCCACTTT.

The chain couples TRBV7-8 to TRBJ2-5; D not certain. The germline V gene encodes CDR1 SGHVS and CDR2 FQNEAQ. The CDR3 has 15 residues. V was cut by 1 base and J by 2 bases, with 11 bases left in between. CDR3 region: CASSLGSRSQETQYF. For the CDR3, the DNA is TGTGCCAGCAGCTTAGGCTCGCGGTCGCAAGAGACCCAGTACTTC.

The rearrangement links TRBV18 to TRBJ1-1; no definite D call. V dropped 3 bases and J dropped 0 bases, with 11 bases sitting between them. This CDR3 has 15 residues. From germline, CDR1 is KGHSH and CDR2 LQKENI. The CDR3 DNA follows: TGTGCCAGCTCACCGGGTAGACTTATGAACACTGAAGCTTTCTTT. Translation: CASSPGRLMNTEAFF. Full variable domain (remainder filled in from reference TRBV18 and TRBJ1-1): NAGVMQNPRHLVRRRGQEARLRCSPMKGHSHVYWYRQLPEEGLKFMVYLQKENIIDESGMPKERFSAEFPKEGPSILRIQQVVRGDSAAYFCASSPGRLMNTEAFFGQGTRLTVV.

The V gene is TRBV10-3, the J gene TRBJ2-5, with TRBD2 matching 9 bases. Per the germline V gene, CDR1 is ENHRY and CDR2 is SYGVKD. The length of the CDR3 is 15 residues. Trimming at V came to 0 bases and at J to 2 bases, leaving 1 base not matched to a gene. The DNA for the CDR3 is TGTGCCATCAGTGAGTCCGGACTAGCGCAAGAGACCCAGTACTTC. Translation: CAISESGLAQETQYF.

In its sample, this clone was seen once. The chain joins TRBV19 to TRBJ1-1; TRBD1 might be the D (5 bases). This CDR3 spans 14 amino acids. From germline, CDR1 is LNHDA and CDR2 SQIVND (reference sequence). V lost 3 bases, J lost 6 bases, and 14 bases lay in between. The CDR3 loop is CASSMGWQGPEAFF. The DNA of the CDR3 is TGTGCCAGTAGTATGGGATGGCAGGGTCCTGAAGCTTTCTTT.

The CDR3 protein is CASSSGTAGGGYGYTF. CDR3 DNA: TGTGCCAGCAGCTCGGGTACAGCAGGGGGAGGCTATGGCTACACCTTC. This chain uses TRBV5-4 with TRBJ1-2; TRBD1 agrees at 7 bases. The germline gives CDR1 SGHNT, CDR2 YYREEE (reference sequence). With V trimmed by 3 bases and J by 4 bases, 12 bases remained unmatched. CDR3 length: 16 amino acids.